This TCR beta chain was sequenced for a study of identical twins. This clonotype has more than one count but fewer than ten. Its antigen is not known. General study results and limits: Within monozygotic twins, out-of-frame TCR alpha sharing was underestimated by the models.

V gave up 5 bases and J gave up 4 bases; unmatched junction bases: 2. CDR3 length: 12 amino acids. In germline, CDR1 is MNHNY, CDR2 SVGAGI (reference sequence). A universal primer site was added by template switching, and unique molecular identifiers were carried by the cDNA. MiXCR was run by TCRdb on the 5' RACE reads, yielding one entry per CDR3 protein. The sample has 350,000 to 400,000 distinct CDR3 sequences; about 10% are singletons. Source material: naive T cells sorted from blood. The source is a woman in her forties or fifties in good health. The rearrangement links TRBV6-6 to TRBJ2-7; 7 bases align to TRBD2. The CDR3 protein is CASSLAAYEQYF. The DNA for the CDR3 is TGTGCCAGCAGTCTAGCGGCTTACGAGCAGTACTTC.